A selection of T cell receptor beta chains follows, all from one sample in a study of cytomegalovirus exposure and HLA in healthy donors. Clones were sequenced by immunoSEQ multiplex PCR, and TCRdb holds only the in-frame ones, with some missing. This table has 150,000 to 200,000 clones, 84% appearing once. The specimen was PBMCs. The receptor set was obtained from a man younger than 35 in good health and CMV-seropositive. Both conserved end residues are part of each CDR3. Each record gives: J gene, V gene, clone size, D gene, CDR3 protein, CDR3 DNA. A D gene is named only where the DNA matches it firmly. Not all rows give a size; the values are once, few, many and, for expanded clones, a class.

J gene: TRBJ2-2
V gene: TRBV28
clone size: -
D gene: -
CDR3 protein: CASSLRPTGELFF
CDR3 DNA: TGTGCCAGCAGTTTGCGTCCCACCGGGGAGCTGTTTTTT

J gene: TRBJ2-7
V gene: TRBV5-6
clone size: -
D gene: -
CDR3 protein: CASSLGGLGIEQYF
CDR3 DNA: TGTGCCAGCAGCTTGGGAGGGCTGGGGATAGAGCAGTACTTC

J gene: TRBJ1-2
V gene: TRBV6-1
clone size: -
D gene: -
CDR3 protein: CASSDILYGYTF
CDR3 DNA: TGTGCCAGCAGTGATATACTTTATGGCTACACCTTC

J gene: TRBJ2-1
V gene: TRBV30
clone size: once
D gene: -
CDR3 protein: CAWSRWSGPYNEQFF
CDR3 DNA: TGTGCCTGGAGTCGCTGGAGCGGGCCTTACAATGAGCAGTTCTTC

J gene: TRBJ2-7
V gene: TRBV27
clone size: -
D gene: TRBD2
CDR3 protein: CASRRTSGPSSYEQYF
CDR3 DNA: TGTGCCAGCAGACGGACTAGCGGGCCGAGCTCCTACGAGCAGTACTTC

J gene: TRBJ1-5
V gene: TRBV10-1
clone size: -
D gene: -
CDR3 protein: CASSEFINQPQHF
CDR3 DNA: TGCGCCAGCAGTGAGTTTATTAATCAGCCCCAGCATTTT

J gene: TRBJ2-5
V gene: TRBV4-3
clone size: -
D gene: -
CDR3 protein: CASSQEAGRETQYF
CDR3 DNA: TGCGCCAGCAGCCAAGAGGCAGGGAGGGAGACCCAGTACTTC

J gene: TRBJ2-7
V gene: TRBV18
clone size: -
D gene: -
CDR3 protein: CASSSTAYEQYF
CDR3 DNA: TGTGCCAGCTCCTCAACAGCCTACGAGCAGTACTTC

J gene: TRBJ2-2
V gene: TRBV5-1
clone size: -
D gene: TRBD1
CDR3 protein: CASSPGPGQGGTGELFF
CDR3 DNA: TGCGCCAGCAGCCCCGGACCGGGACAGGGTGGCACCGGGGAGCTGTTTTTT

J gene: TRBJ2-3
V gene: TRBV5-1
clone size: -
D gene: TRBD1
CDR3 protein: CASSREATGARDTQYF
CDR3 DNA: TGCGCCAGCAGCAGGGAGGCGACAGGGGCACGAGATACGCAGTATTTT

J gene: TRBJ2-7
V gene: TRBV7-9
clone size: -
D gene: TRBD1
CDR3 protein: CASSFLDRVKTGPYF
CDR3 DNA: TGTGCCAGCAGCTTCTTAGACAGGGTCAAGACCGGACCGTACTTC

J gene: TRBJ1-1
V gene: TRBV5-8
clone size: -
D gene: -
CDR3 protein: CASSLQGWNTEAFF
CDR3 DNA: TGTGCCAGCAGCTTGCAGGGTTGGAACACTGAAGCTTTCTTT

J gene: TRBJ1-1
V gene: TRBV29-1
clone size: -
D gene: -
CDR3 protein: CSVGRGYEAFF
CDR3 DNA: TGCAGCGTGGGGAGAGGCTATGAAGCTTTCTTT

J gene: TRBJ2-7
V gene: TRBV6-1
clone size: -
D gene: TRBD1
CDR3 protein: CASSGSRTGGFDEQYF
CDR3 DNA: TGTGCCAGCAGTGGATCCAGGACAGGGGGCTTCGACGAGCAGTACTTC

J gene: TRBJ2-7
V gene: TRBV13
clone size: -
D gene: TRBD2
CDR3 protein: CASSASGAGTSGGAYEQYF
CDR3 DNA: TGTGCCAGCAGCGCTTCGGGTGCAGGGACTAGCGGAGGGGCCTACGAGCAGTACTTC

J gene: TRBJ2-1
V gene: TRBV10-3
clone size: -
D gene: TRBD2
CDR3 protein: CAISGTGGLAGVGNEQFF
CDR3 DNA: TGTGCCATCAGTGGCACCGGAGGACTAGCGGGAGTAGGCAATGAGCAGTTCTTC

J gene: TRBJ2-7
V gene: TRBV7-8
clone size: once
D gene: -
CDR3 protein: CASSLRDSPYSSTYEQYF
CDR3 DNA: TGTGCCAGCAGCTTAAGGGACTCCCCTTACTCATCAACCTACGAGCAGTACTTC

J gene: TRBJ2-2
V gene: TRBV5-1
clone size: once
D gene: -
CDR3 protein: CASSLEGVGELFF
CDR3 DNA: TGCGCCAGCAGCTTGGAGGGAGTCGGGGAGCTGTTTTTT

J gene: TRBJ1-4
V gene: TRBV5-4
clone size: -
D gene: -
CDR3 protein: CASSLVRGEKLFF
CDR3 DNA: TGTGCCAGCAGCTTAGTCCGGGGGGAAAAACTGTTTTTT

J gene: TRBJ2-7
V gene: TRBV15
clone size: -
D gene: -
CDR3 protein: CATSRDLGLQYF
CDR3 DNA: TGTGCCACCAGCAGAGACCTTGGCTTGCAGTACTTC

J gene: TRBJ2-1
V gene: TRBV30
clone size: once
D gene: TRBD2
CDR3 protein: CAWARGSGRVSYNEQFF
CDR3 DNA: TGTGCCTGGGCGAGAGGGAGCGGGAGGGTGTCCTACAATGAGCAGTTCTTC

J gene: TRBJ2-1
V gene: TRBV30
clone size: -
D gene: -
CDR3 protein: CAWRWGHNNEQFF
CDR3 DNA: TGTGCCTGGAGATGGGGACACAACAATGAGCAGTTCTTC

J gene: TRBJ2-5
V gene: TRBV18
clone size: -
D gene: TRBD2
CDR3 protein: CASSPLAGVETQYF
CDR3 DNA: TGTGCCAGCTCACCCCTAGCGGGAGTGGAGACCCAGTACTTC

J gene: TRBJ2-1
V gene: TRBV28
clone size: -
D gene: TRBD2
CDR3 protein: CASSEVAGSYNEQFF
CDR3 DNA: TGTGCCAGCAGTGAGGTAGCGGGATCCTACAATGAGCAGTTCTTC

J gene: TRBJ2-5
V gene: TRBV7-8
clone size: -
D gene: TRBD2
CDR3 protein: CASSLGLAGGAETQYF
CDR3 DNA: TGTGCCAGCAGCTTAGGACTAGCGGGAGGGGCAGAGACCCAGTACTTC

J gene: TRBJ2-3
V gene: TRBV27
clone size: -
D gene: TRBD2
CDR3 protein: CASSQTSGKRDTQYF
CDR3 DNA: TGTGCCAGCAGTCAAACTAGCGGGAAAAGAGATACGCAGTATTTT

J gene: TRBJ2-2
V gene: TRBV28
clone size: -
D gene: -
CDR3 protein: CASSADPPGGELFF
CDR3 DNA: TGTGCCAGCAGTGCAGATCCACCGGGCGGGGAGCTGTTTTTT

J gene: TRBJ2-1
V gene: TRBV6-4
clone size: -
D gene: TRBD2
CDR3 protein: CASSRYAQTSGSLPGNEQFF
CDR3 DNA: TGTGCCAGCAGCCGATACGCTCAGACTAGCGGGTCTCTACCCGGAAATGAGCAGTTCTTC

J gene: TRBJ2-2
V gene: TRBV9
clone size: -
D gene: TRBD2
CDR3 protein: CASSVRGAGSTGELFF
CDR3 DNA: TGTGCCAGCAGCGTAAGGGGAGCGGGATCCACCGGGGAGCTGTTTTTT

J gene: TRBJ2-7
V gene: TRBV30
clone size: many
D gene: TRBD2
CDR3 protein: CAWSPRGLAGNEQYF
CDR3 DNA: TGTGCCTGGAGTCCCAGGGGACTAGCGGGAAACGAGCAGTACTTC

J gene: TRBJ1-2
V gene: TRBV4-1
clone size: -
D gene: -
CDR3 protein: CASSQVQNYGYTF
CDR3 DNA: TGCGCCAGCAGCCAAGTACAGAACTATGGCTACACCTTC

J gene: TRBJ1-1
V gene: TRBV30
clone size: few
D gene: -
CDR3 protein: CAWKREESEAFF
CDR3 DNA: TGTGCCTGGAAGCGGGAAGAATCTGAAGCTTTCTTT

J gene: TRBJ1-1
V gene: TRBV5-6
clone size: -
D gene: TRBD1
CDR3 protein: CASSSGQGQAFF
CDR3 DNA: TGTGCCAGCAGCTCGGGACAGGGGCAGGCTTTCTTT

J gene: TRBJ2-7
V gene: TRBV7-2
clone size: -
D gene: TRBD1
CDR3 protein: CASSFGQGPTYEQYF
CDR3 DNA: TGTGCCAGCAGCTTTGGACAGGGCCCAACCTACGAGCAGTACTTC

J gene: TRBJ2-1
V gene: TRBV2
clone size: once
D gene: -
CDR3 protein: CASSSPPNPGSYNEQFF
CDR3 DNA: TGTGCCAGCAGTTCTCCTCCCAACCCGGGTTCCTACAATGAGCAGTTCTTC

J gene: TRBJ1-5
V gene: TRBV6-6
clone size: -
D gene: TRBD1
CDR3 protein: CASSTQGATNQPQHF
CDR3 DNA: TGTGCCAGCAGTACCCAGGGGGCGACCAATCAGCCCCAGCATTTT

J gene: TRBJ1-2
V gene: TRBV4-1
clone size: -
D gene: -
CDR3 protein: CASSHPIWARAQNYGYTF
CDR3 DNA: TGCGCCAGCAGCCACCCCATCTGGGCCAGGGCCCAGAACTATGGCTACACCTTC

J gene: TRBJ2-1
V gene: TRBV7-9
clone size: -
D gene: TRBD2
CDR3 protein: CASSPPGGSSYNEQFF
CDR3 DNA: TGTGCCAGCAGCCCCCCGGGGGGGAGCTCCTACAATGAGCAGTTCTTC

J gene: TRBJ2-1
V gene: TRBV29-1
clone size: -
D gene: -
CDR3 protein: CSVGGNRAGPQFF
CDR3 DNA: TGCAGCGTTGGGGGGAACAGGGCCGGTCCTCAGTTCTTC

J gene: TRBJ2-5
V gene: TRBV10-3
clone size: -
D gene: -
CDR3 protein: CATAGVGETQYF
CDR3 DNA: TGTGCCACCGCAGGGGTGGGGGAGACCCAGTACTTC

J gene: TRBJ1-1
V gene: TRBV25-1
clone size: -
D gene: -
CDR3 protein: CASGHLNTEAFF
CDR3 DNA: TGTGCCAGCGGACACTTGAACACTGAAGCTTTCTTT

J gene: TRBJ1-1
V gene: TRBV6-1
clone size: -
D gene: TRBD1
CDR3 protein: CASSPRTGGGEAFF
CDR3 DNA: TGTGCCAGCAGTCCTAGGACAGGGGGCGGTGAAGCTTTCTTT

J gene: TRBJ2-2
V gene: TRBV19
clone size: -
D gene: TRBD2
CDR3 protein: CASSPLAGGRTGELFF
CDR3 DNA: TGTGCCAGTAGTCCCTTAGCGGGAGGTCGGACCGGGGAGCTGTTTTTT